One T cell receptor beta chain is described in this entry. CDR3 length: 17 amino acids. V was shortened by 2 bases and J by 3 bases, with 20 bases between the two germline ends. Germline CDR1 MNHNS, CDR2 SASEGT. Sequencing used immunoSEQ multiplex PCR; TCRdb keeps in-frame clones, though not all of them. Of about 270,000 clones listed, 80% to 90% are singletons. The data stem from a study of cytomegalovirus exposure and HLA in healthy donors. While the first cohort had 600 to 800 subjects, the donors belonged to the separate validation cohort of roughly 130 subjects. The TCR originated in a woman between 18 and 29 years old in good health and CMV-seronegative. The gene calls are TRBV6-1 and TRBJ2-7; D might be TRBD2 (7 bases). The sample comprised PBMCs. CDR3 coding DNA: TGTGCCAGCAGTGAACCCTTCGCCGCGGGGGCCCTCTACGAGCAGTACTTC. Translation gives CASSEPFAAGALYEQYF.